The 3 T cell receptor beta chains below come from one sample, sequenced in a study of T cell responses to AZD1222 COVID-19 vaccine. Method: immunoSEQ multiplex PCR; TCRdb's copy keeps in-frame clones and lacks some. The sample has 120,000 to 150,000 clones, under 95% seen once. The sample consisted of peripheral blood, taken on day 0 of AZD1222 vaccination. These TCRs come from an adult in good health.

The chain combines TRBV2 with TRBJ2-7, with D uncertain. V was shortened by 7 bases and J by 1 base, with 8 bases between the two germline ends. This CDR3 region has 12 residues. Germline CDR1 reads SNHLY; CDR2 reads FYNNEI. The CDR3 is CASTFLSYEQYF. In nucleotides, the CDR3 is TGTGCCAGCACCTTCCTATCCTACGAGCAGTACTTC.

V gene TRBV5-4 combines with J gene TRBJ2-2, with 7 positions matching TRBD2. From germline, CDR1 is SGHNT and CDR2 YYREEE (reference sequence). This CDR3 contains 16 residues. The V gene end was trimmed by 3 bases and the J gene end by 3 bases; junction bases not matched to a gene: 8. CDR3 sequence (DNA): TGTGCCAGCAGCTACCCTAAGGCGGGGGACACCGGGGAGCTGTTTTTT. This translates into CASSYPKAGDTGELFF.

This chain joins TRBV6-5 and TRBJ2-6; D ambiguous. From germline, CDR1 is MNHEY and CDR2 SVGAGI. The CDR3 runs 16 residues. Trimming cost V 3 bases and J 2 bases, with 11 bases left between them. The CDR3: CASSYRSRAGANVLTF. The CDR3 nucleotides are TGTGCCAGCAGTTATCGGAGTCGGGCTGGGGCCAACGTCCTGACTTTC.